The following is a T cell receptor (beta chain) sequence with its context. What it binds is not known. Blood sampling took place at baseline, cycle 4 day 1, and cycle 7 day 1. Clones were sequenced by immunoSEQ multiplex PCR, and TCRdb holds only the in-frame ones, with some missing. The sample has 70,000 or so clones, about four fifths seen once. The data belong to a study of OX40 agonist ivuxolimab in advanced cancers. Study in general: A diagnosis of hepatocellular carcinoma, melanoma, renal cell or head and neck cancer was present in dose-escalation patients. Those enrolled were 80% to 85% male, with a mean age of approximately 60 years and ages from roughly 20 to 85. Study results and limitations: People who partly responded at 0.1-3.0 mg/kg had some of the least clonal expansion seen.

The ends were cut back, 6 bases at V and 6 bases at J, with 21 bases in the middle. The CDR3 totals 16 residues. Germline V CDR1 and CDR2: LNHDA, SQIVND (reference sequence). The source is an adult with an advanced solid tumor such as melanoma, head and neck, liver or kidney cancer. This chain connects TRBV19 to TRBJ1-5, with D perhaps TRBD1 (5 bases). The sequences come from CD4+ or CD8+ T cells sorted from blood, collected in a trial of the OX40 agonist ivuxolimab. The CDR3 loop reads CASRDTGSGFSQPQHF. In DNA, the CDR3 is TGTGCCAGTAGGGACACCGGGTCCGGCTTTAGTCAGCCCCAGCATTTT. Full variable domain (missing parts from reference TRBV19 and TRBJ1-5): DGGITQSPKYLFRKEGQNVTLSCEQNLNHDAMYWYRQDPGQGLRLIYYSQIVNDFQKGDIAEGYSVSREKKESFPLTVTSAQKNPTAFYLCASRDTGSGFSQPQHFGDGTRLSIL.